This is a list of T cell receptor beta chains from one sample in a study of OX40 agonist ivuxolimab in advanced cancers. Libraries were prepared by immunoSEQ multiplex PCR; TCRdb keeps only in-frame clonotypes and omits some of them. There are some 60,000 clones in the sample; around 86% occur only once, and roughly 4.7% lies in the top ten. The sample in question was CD4+ or CD8+ T cells sorted from blood, obtained in a trial of the OX40 agonist ivuxolimab. The receptors shown here come from an adult with an advanced solid tumor such as melanoma, head and neck, liver or kidney cancer. CDR3s include the opening cysteine and the closing phenylalanine or tryptophan. The D gene is left open where the match is weak. Only part of the rows carry a size: once, few, many, or a class if the clone is expanded.

TRBD2	TRBV4-1	17	.	TRBJ2-3	CASSQEEGLAGAGTQYF	TGCGCCAGCAGCCAAGAAGAGGGACTAGCGGGAGCTGGTACGCAGTATTTT
.	TRBV28	14	.	TRBJ1-5	CASSLGGGNQPQHF	TGTGCCAGCAGTTTAGGAGGGGGCAATCAGCCCCAGCATTTT
.	TRBV2	13	once	TRBJ1-1	CASSLGGRTEAFF	TGTGCCAGCAGTTTGGGGGGGAGGACTGAAGCTTTCTTT
.	TRBV19	11	.	TRBJ1-5	CASGRNQPQHF	TGTGCCAGTGGGCGCAATCAGCCCCAGCATTTT
.	TRBV7-9	15	.	TRBJ1-1	CASSWSGAANTEAFF	TGTGCCAGCAGCTGGAGTGGGGCAGCCAACACTGAAGCTTTCTTT
.	TRBV6-5	15	.	TRBJ1-5	CASSPTVNSNQPQHF	TGTGCCAGCAGCCCGACAGTGAATAGCAATCAGCCCCAGCATTTT
.	TRBV27	12	.	TRBJ2-1	CASSLGYNEQFF	TGTGCCAGCAGTTTAGGTTACAATGAGCAGTTCTTC
TRBD2	TRBV2	14	few	TRBJ2-7	CASSAGTSGYEQYF	TGTGCCAGCAGTGCCGGGACTAGCGGCTACGAGCAGTACTTC
TRBD2	TRBV7-3	15	.	TRBJ2-3	CASSLFSREGGTQYF	TGTGCCAGCAGCTTATTTTCGCGGGAGGGCGGTACGCAGTATTTT
TRBD1	TRBV9	14	once	TRBJ2-2	CASTRTGDTGELFF	TGTGCCAGCACCCGGACAGGCGACACCGGGGAGCTGTTTTTT
.	TRBV7-6	15	.	TRBJ1-6	CASSQETDYNSPLHF	TGTGCCAGCAGCCAAGAGACGGATTATAATTCACCCCTCCACTTT
.	TRBV2	15	.	TRBJ2-1	CASSQLGGPYNEQFF	TGTGCCAGCAGTCAACTCGGGGGCCCTTACAATGAGCAGTTCTTC
.	TRBV5-4	15	.	TRBJ1-6	CASSPGGGGGSPLHF	TGTGCCAGCAGCCCCGGGGGTGGAGGAGGATCACCCCTCCACTTT
TRBD2	TRBV6-1	14	.	TRBJ2-3	CASTQRGPRDTQYF	TGTGCCAGCACCCAGCGGGGCCCCAGGGATACGCAGTATTTT